This TCR beta chain was observed in a study of T cell clones after liver transplantation. Unstimulated PBMCs were sorted into CD3+CD4+ and CD3+CD8+ populations. Generated by immunoSEQ multiplex PCR, the TCRdb table keeps only in-frame clones and is missing some. The repertoire holds tens of thousands of clones, with 65% to 75% as singletons. With V trimmed by 6 bases and J by 5 bases, 11 bases remained unmatched. The CDR3 is 15 residues long. Germline assignment: CDR1 MDHEN and CDR2 SYDVKM. This sequence joins TRBV28 and TRBJ1-2; TRBD1 aligns across 8 bases. Sequenced material: CD4+ T cells from blood, taken before liver transplant. The TCR comes from a human donor who received a liver transplant. The CDR3 region has the DNA TGTGCCAGCAGGCCCAGGGGACAGGACGGATATGGCTACACCTTC. Amino acid sequence: CASRPRGQDGYGYTF.